The 2 T cell receptor beta chains below all came from one sample that was sequenced in a study of Tregs in tolerant kidney transplant recipients (dated by TCRdb to the late 2010s). Preparation of the library involved the immunoSEQ multiplex PCR assay. Entries here come from immuneACCESS through TCRdb and include only in-frame sequences with V and J called. Some clones fail to appear in such tables; in the studies checked, an unresolved V gene covers under half of the shortfall, and the cause of the remainder is unknown. The sample data list tens of thousands of clones, and 93% of these were observed just once. Under 2% of the sample goes to the ten largest clones. The transplants used related donors along with nonmyeloablative bone marrow transplantation, and in the human trials mixed chimerism was transient. The sequencing used CD4+ T cells from blood (PBMCs), collected 12 months after the transplant. The receptor set was obtained from a human patient who received a combined kidney and bone marrow transplant. After a transplant, the donor of the graft may account for some T cells.

CDR3: CASSRTTGANSYEQYF. CDR3 nucleotides: TGTGCCAGCAGCCGGACTACAGGGGCGAACTCCTACGAGCAGTACTTC. The chain joins TRBV7-6 to TRBJ2-7; TRBD1 might be the D (7 bases). The CDR3 sequence is 16 residues long. Trimming cost V 5 bases and J 0 bases, with 17 bases left between them. Germline lookup yields CDR1 SGHVS and CDR2 FNYEAQ.

This chain uses TRBV28 with TRBJ1-1; 10 bases map to TRBD1. Trimming took 7 bases from V and 6 from J; bases not matched to a gene: 5. CDR1 and CDR2 (germline): MDHEN, SYDVKM. The CDR3 extends over 13 amino acids. This chain's CDR3 is CASNIGQGAEAFF. CDR3 DNA: TGTGCCAGCAACATAGGACAGGGGGCTGAAGCTTTCTTT.